What follows are 23 T cell receptor beta chains derived from one specimen sequenced in a study of T cell responses to AZD1222 COVID-19 vaccine. This table comes from immunoSEQ multiplex PCR, and its TCRdb copy is limited to in-frame clones, with some not included. The repertoire holds 100,000 or so clones, with approximately 90% as singletons. The material was peripheral blood, obtained 28 days after the second AZD1222 dose. These TCRs come from an adult who received the AZD1222 COVID-19 vaccine.

The chain is built from TRBV11-1 and TRBJ1-1, with unresolved D. Germline V gene sequence: CDR1 SGHAT, CDR2 FQDESV (reference sequence). The CDR3 runs to 13 residues. V lost 1 base to trimming and J lost 1 base, with 4 bases between them. The CDR3 DNA sequence: TGTGCCAGCAGCTTAGGAGGGAACACTGAAGCTTTCTTT. This codes for CASSLGGNTEAFF.

This chain uses TRBV19 with TRBJ2-5; 13 bases match TRBD2. Germline CDR1 LNHDA, CDR2 SQIVND (reference sequence). This CDR3 has 15 residues. V lost 5 bases to trimming and J lost 4 bases; unmatched junction nucleotides: 4. CDR3 protein: CASSLWTSGGETQYF. For the CDR3, the DNA is TGTGCCAGTAGTCTTTGGACTAGCGGGGGAGAGACCCAGTACTTC.

The chain couples TRBV5-1 to TRBJ2-1; D could derive from TRBD1 or TRBD2 (6 bases each). The ends were cut back, 1 base at V and 1 base at J, with 12 bases in the middle. The CDR3 totals 16 residues. Germline CDR1 SGHRS, CDR2 YFSETQ. The CDR3 coding sequence is TGCGCCAGCAGCTTGTACCCGGGGGCTTCCTACAATGAGCAGTTCTTC. This sequence encodes CASSLYPGASYNEQFF. The complete variable domain, with remaining parts taken from reference TRBV5-1 and TRBJ2-1, reads KAGVTQTPRYLIKTRGQQVTLSCSPISGHRSVSWYQQTPGQGLQFLFEYFSETQRNKGNFPGRFSGRQFSNSRSEMNVSTLELGDSALYLCASSLYPGASYNEQFFGPGTRLTVL.

The V gene is TRBV2, the J gene TRBJ1-5; D may be TRBD1 (6 bases). This CDR3 has 15 residues. Germline V gene sequence: CDR1 SNHLY, CDR2 FYNNEI. V lost 7 bases and J 3 bases, leaving 16 bases between the germline ends. The DNA for the CDR3 is TGTGCCAGCACCCAGAACAGGGCTCCCAATCAGCCCCAGCATTTT. Its translation is CASTQNRAPNQPQHF.

The V and J genes are TRBV19 and TRBJ1-1, with D possibly TRBD1 on 5 matching bases. The V end was cut by 7 bases, the J end by 0 bases, with 15 bases between. CDR1 and CDR2 from the germline V gene are LNHDA and SQIVND (reference sequence). This CDR3 has 15 residues. The CDR3 here is CASIGSRVMNTEAFF. The CDR3 nucleotides are TGTGCCAGTATAGGGAGCAGGGTAATGAACACTGAAGCTTTCTTT.

The rearrangement links TRBV19 to TRBJ2-1; a possible D gene is TRBD1 (6 bases). The CDR3 loop spans 15 amino acids. Germline V gene lookup returns CDR1 LNHDA and CDR2 SQIVND (reference sequence). Trimming pared 1 base from V and 8 bases from J, leaving 15 bases between. The CDR3 DNA reads as TGTGCCAGTAGTATAGCCAGGGGCCCGAACGATGAGCAGTTCTTC. It codes for CASSIARGPNDEQFF. Complete variable domain (other parts from reference TRBV19 and TRBJ2-1): DGGITQSPKYLFRKEGQNVTLSCEQNLNHDAMYWYRQDPGQGLRLIYYSQIVNDFQKGDIAEGYSVSREKKESFPLTVTSAQKNPTAFYLCASSIARGPNDEQFFGPGTRLTVL.

This clone was found once. V and J are TRBV2 and TRBJ1-2, with 8 nucleotides matching TRBD1. The CDR3 is made up of 14 amino acids. From germline, CDR1 is SNHLY and CDR2 FYNNEI. J was trimmed by 0 bases and V by 6 bases; bases with no gene match: 3. CDR3 region: CASRRTGTNYGYTF. In DNA, the CDR3 is TGTGCCAGCAGGCGGACAGGGACTAACTATGGCTACACCTTC.

The J gene is TRBJ1-2, the V gene TRBV19; 7 bases match TRBD1. Germline V gene data show CDR1 as LNHDA and CDR2 as SQIVND (reference sequence). V was pared by 6 bases and J by 5 bases, with 6 bases of the junction left unmatched. The CDR3 sequence is 13 residues long. The CDR3 bases are TGTGCCAGTAGGATGCAGGGGGAATATGGCTACACCTTC. Amino acid sequence: CASRMQGEYGYTF.

V usage is TRBV6-1 and J usage is TRBJ1-4; perhaps TRBD1 as D (5 bases). The V and J ends lost 3 bases and 7 bases respectively, with 12 bases between them. Germline V gene lookup returns CDR1 MNHNS and CDR2 SASEGT. The CDR3 has 14 residues. In nucleotides, the CDR3 is TGTGCCAGCAGTGATGGGACCGGGGTTGAAAAACTGTTTTTT. This encodes CASSDGTGVEKLFF.

J is TRBJ2-1 and V is TRBV30; 7 positions match TRBD1. J lost 10 bases, V lost 3 bases, and 3 bases had no gene match. The CDR3 runs 11 residues. Looked up from germline, CDR1 is GTSNPN and CDR2 is SVGIG (reference sequence). The CDR3 protein is CAWSRTGEQFF. CDR3 nucleotide sequence: TGTGCCTGGAGCAGGACAGGAGAGCAGTTCTTC.

This clone was found once. V is TRBV7-8 and J is TRBJ2-7, with D maybe TRBD1 (6 bases). CDR1 is SGHVS, CDR2 FQNEAQ, per germline. The CDR3 length is 16 residues. V lost 0 bases and J 0 bases, leaving 12 bases between the germline ends. Here the CDR3 DNA reads TGTGCCAGCAGCTTAGCAGGGACACTAAGCTCCTACGAGCAGTACTTC. This codes for CASSLAGTLSSYEQYF.

The rearrangement uses TRBV2 and TRBJ1-2; D is perhaps TRBD1 (6 bases). With 6 bases removed from V and 4 bases from J, the gap between germline ends came to 15 bases. CDR1 SNHLY and CDR2 FYNNEI come from the germline V gene. The CDR3 length is 14 residues. The CDR3 DNA reads TGTGCCAGCAGGAACACAGGGTTTGGCTATGGCTACACCTTC. Translating gives CASRNTGFGYGYTF.

This chain connects TRBV28 to TRBJ1-2; D gene unclear. Germline CDR1 is MDHEN and CDR2 is SYDVKM. The CDR3 is 16 residues long. V was shortened by 3 bases and J by 0 bases, with 14 bases between the two germline ends. CDR3 amino acids: CASSFRPPGTNYGYTF. CDR3 sequence (DNA): TGTGCCAGCAGTTTCAGGCCACCGGGGACTAACTATGGCTACACCTTC.

This chain's CDR3 is CASSYSTGNPSYGYTF. CDR3 sequence (DNA): TGTGCCAGCAGCTATTCGACAGGTAATCCGTCCTATGGCTACACCTTC. The chain links TRBV16 to TRBJ1-2; the D gene is possibly TRBD1 (6 bases). The CDR3 loop spans 16 amino acids. Trimming left V 5 bases short and J 4 bases short, with 20 bases between. The germline V gene has CDR1 KGHSY and CDR2 FQNENV.

The gene calls are TRBV11-2 and TRBJ1-5, with a possible D match to TRBD1 (5 bases). The V and J ends lost 5 bases and 5 bases respectively, with 10 bases between them. There are 13 residues in the CDR3. Germline V gene lookup returns CDR1 SGHAT and CDR2 FQNNGV. CDR3 nucleotide sequence: TGTGCCAGCAGCGCGGGACTCCATCAGCCCCAGCATTTT. This sequence encodes CASSAGLHQPQHF.

The V gene is TRBV7-2, the J gene TRBJ1-2; D perhaps matches TRBD1 (6 bases). Trimming shortened V by 4 bases and J by 4 bases, and 13 bases separated the two germline ends. The CDR3 is made up of 14 amino acids. Germline CDR1 and CDR2: SGHTA and FQGNSA. CDR3 coding DNA: TGTGCCAGCAGCTCTTACAGGGCGGGCTATGGCTACACCTTC. Its protein product is CASSSYRAGYGYTF.

The chain carries TRBV5-1 and TRBJ2-3; 7 bases are a match to TRBD1. Per germline, CDR1 SGHRS and CDR2 YFSETQ. With V trimmed by 3 bases and J by 0 bases, 7 bases remained unmatched. The CDR3 is made up of 16 amino acids. The CDR3 loop reads CASSYSGTASTDTQYF. The CDR3 DNA sequence: TGCGCCAGCAGCTACTCCGGGACAGCTAGCACAGATACGCAGTATTTT.

The chain recombines TRBV10-3 with TRBJ1-1; maybe TRBD1 (5 bases). V lost 6 bases to trimming and J lost 4 bases, with 15 bases between them. Germline V lookup: CDR1 ENHRY, CDR2 SYGVKD. CDR3 size: 14 residues. CDR3 DNA: TGTGCCATCAGCGAACAGGTGTTGGGCACTGAAGCTTTCTTT. Its protein product is CAISEQVLGTEAFF.

V and J are TRBV5-4 and TRBJ2-7, with a weak D call TRBD1 (5 bases). This CDR3 comprises 12 residues. Trimming removed 4 bases at V and 5 bases at J, with 10 bases between. The germline V gene encodes CDR1 SGHNT and CDR2 YYREEE (reference sequence). The CDR3 loop is CASSQFRDEQYF. CDR3 in DNA: TGTGCCAGCAGCCAATTCAGGGACGAGCAGTACTTC.

The rearrangement joins TRBV30 to TRBJ2-3; 12 nucleotides line up with TRBD2. This CDR3 is 14 amino acids long. V lost 2 bases to trimming and J lost 5 bases; unmatched junction nucleotides: 2. CDR1 and CDR2 (germline): GTSNPN, SVGIG (reference sequence). CDR3 in DNA: TGTGCCTGGAGTCTACTAGCGGGGGGAGATACGCAGTATTTT. This translates into CAWSLLAGGDTQYF.

This chain uses TRBV2 with TRBJ1-5; a weak D match, TRBD1 (5 bases). Germline V lookup: CDR1 SNHLY, CDR2 FYNNEI. Trimming took 3 bases from V and 7 from J, leaving 13 bases between them. This CDR3 has 14 amino acids. The CDR3 is CASSDQGGRQPQHF. The CDR3 nucleotides are TGTGCCAGCAGTGACCAGGGAGGGAGACAGCCCCAGCATTTT.

This clone was counted a single time. The CDR3 protein is CASSDLVTSGGADEQFF. CDR3 nucleotide sequence: TGTGCCAGCAGTGACCTCGTTACTAGCGGGGGGGCCGATGAGCAGTTCTTC. The chain combines TRBV2 with TRBJ2-1; 13 bases align to TRBD2. In germline, CDR1 is SNHLY, CDR2 FYNNEI. There are 17 residues in the CDR3. Losses at the gene ends were 3 bases for V and 8 bases for J; bases not matched to a gene: 10.

The chain links TRBV24-1 to TRBJ1-2; TRBD1 matches at 11 bases. Germline loops: CDR1 KGHDR, CDR2 SFDVKD. V lost 2 bases, J lost 5 bases, and 12 bases stayed unmatched. The CDR3 loop spans 18 amino acids. The CDR3 here is CATSDSRTGGAVGYGYTF. The CDR3 DNA follows: TGTGCCACCAGTGATTCCCGGACAGGGGGCGCGGTAGGGTATGGCTACACCTTC.